Listed here are 10 T cell receptor beta chains from one sample, sequenced in a study of blood T cell repertoires in COVID-19 (dated by TCRdb to 2020 to 2022). The receptor library was made with the immunoSEQ multiplex PCR assay. Held by TCRdb, this immuneACCESS table contains in-frame sequences only and omits some clones. Under half of the omission traces to an unresolved V gene where checked; the cause of the rest is unknown. The table for this sample lists around 90,000 clones; approximately 92% of them were counted only once. The ten largest clones capture nearly 6.5% of the sample. The sequenced material came from peripheral blood. Receptors originate from a woman aged 60-70 years with active COVID-19.

This rearrangement joins TRBV10-3 to TRBJ2-7; tentative D call: TRBD2 (6 bases). V dropped 0 bases and J dropped 6 bases, with 6 bases sitting between them. This CDR3 contains 12 residues. The germline CDR1 and CDR2 sequences are ENHRY and SYGVKD. CDR3 DNA sequence: TGTGCCATCAGTGAGTCGGGGGGCGAGCAGTACTTC. It translates to CAISESGGEQYF.

V usage is TRBV2 and J usage is TRBJ1-3; D is unclear. In germline, CDR1 is SNHLY, CDR2 FYNNEI. The CDR3 runs 14 residues. The germline V and J ends were trimmed by 3 bases and 3 bases, with 9 bases remaining between them. The CDR3 is CASSEWAIGNTIYF. DNA of the CDR3: TGTGCCAGCAGTGAGTGGGCGATTGGAAACACCATATATTTT. Filled out from reference TRBV2 and TRBJ1-3, the complete variable domain reads EPEVTQTPSHQVTQMGQEVILRCVPISNHLYFYWYRQILGQKVEFLVSFYNNEISEKSEIFDDQFSVERPDGSNFTLKIRSTKLEDSAMYFCASSEWAIGNTIYFGEGSWLTVV.

J is TRBJ2-5 and V is TRBV7-6; 10 bases fit TRBD2. Germline CDR1 and CDR2: SGHVS and FNYEAQ. The CDR3 is 16 residues long. Trimming cost V 2 bases and J 1 base; bases outside gene matches: 4. The CDR3 loop is CASSLPSGGPQETQYF. The CDR3, as DNA: TGTGCCAGCAGCTTACCTAGCGGGGGCCCCCAAGAGACCCAGTACTTC. The whole variable domain, remainder taken from reference TRBV7-6 and TRBJ2-5, is GAGVSQSPRYKVTKRGQDVALRCDPISGHVSLYWYRQALGQGPEFLTYFNYEAQQDKSGLPNDRFSAERPEGSISTLTIQRTEQRDSAMYRCASSLPSGGPQETQYFGPGTRLLVL.

V and J are TRBV3-1 (or the pseudogene TRBV3-2) and TRBJ2-3; 14 bases agree with TRBD2. Germline CDR1 and CDR2: LGHDT and YNNKEL (reference sequence). The CDR3 covers 18 residues. The V gene end was trimmed by 0 bases and the J gene end by 5 bases; junction bases not matched to a gene: 7. The CDR3 is CASSQEPGLAGVQDTQYF. In nucleotides, the CDR3 is TGTGCCAGCAGCCAAGAGCCGGGACTAGCGGGGGTCCAAGATACGCAGTATTTT.

The chain joins TRBV28 to TRBJ2-2; the match to TRBD1 covers 7 bases. Germline CDR1 is MDHEN and CDR2 is SYDVKM. The V gene end was trimmed by 5 bases and the J gene end by 2 bases; junction bases not matched to a gene: 5. CDR3 length: 15 residues. The CDR3 DNA reads TGTGCCAGCAGTCCCGGGACAGCAAACACCGGGGAGCTGTTTTTT. This translates into CASSPGTANTGELFF.

This clone was recorded once. The gene calls are TRBV6-5 and TRBJ1-2; 11 nucleotides match TRBD1. J lost 8 bases, V lost 7 bases, and 3 bases had no gene match. CDR3 length: 12 amino acids. Germline V gene lookup returns CDR1 MNHEY and CDR2 SVGAGI. CDR3 coding DNA: TGTGCCAGCACCGGGACAGGGGGAGGCTACACCTTC. Translation: CASTGTGGGYTF.

This chain joins TRBV25-1 and TRBJ1-1, with D uncertain. This CDR3 comprises 18 residues. The germline V and J ends were trimmed by 5 bases and 3 bases, with 25 bases remaining between them. Germline V CDR1 and CDR2: MGHDK, SYGVNS. As DNA, the CDR3 is TGTGCCAGCAGTCCACTTCCGGGAAAAGCTGGGAAGGACACTGAAGCTTTCTTT. This codes for CASSPLPGKAGKDTEAFF.

The chain recombines TRBV30 with TRBJ1-4, with D maybe TRBD1 (6 bases). The CDR3 consists of 15 residues. V was pared by 1 base and J by 10 bases, with 19 bases between. CDR1 and CDR2 from the germline V gene are GTSNPN and SVGIG (reference sequence). CDR3 sequence: CAWSGRGALGRKLFF. CDR3 in DNA: TGTGCCTGGAGTGGACGGGGGGCTTTGGGACGAAAACTGTTTTTT.

This clone was recorded once. This chain joins TRBV30 and TRBJ2-3; maybe TRBD1 (6 bases). Trimming removed 4 bases from V and 0 bases from J, with 11 bases in between. This CDR3 contains 14 residues. Germline V gene data show CDR1 as GTSNPN and CDR2 as SVGIG (reference sequence). As DNA, the CDR3 is TGTGCCTGGACCTCAGGGGAAAGCACAGATACGCAGTATTTT. This translates into CAWTSGESTDTQYF. Filled out from reference TRBV30 and TRBJ2-3, the complete variable domain reads SQTIHQWPATLVQPVGSPLSLECTVEGTSNPNLYWYRQAAGRGLQLLFYSVGIGQISSEVPQNLSASRPQDRQFILSSKKLLLSDSGFYLCAWTSGESTDTQYFGPGTRLTVL.

The chain uses TRBV11-2 and TRBJ1-1, with TRBD1 matching over 7 bases. This CDR3 has 14 amino acids. With V trimmed by 2 bases and J by 1 base, 1 base remained unmatched. The germline CDR1 and CDR2 sequences are SGHAT and FQNNGV. The CDR3 nucleotides read TGTGCCAGCAGCTTACAGGGGGGGAACACTGAAGCTTTCTTT. Translated, it gives CASSLQGGNTEAFF.